The clone carrying this T cell receptor beta chain was observed a handful of times. Its antigen is unknown. The survey-level immunoSEQ assay was used. Sequenced by immunoSEQ multiplex PCR; TCRdb stores in-frame clones only, minus some. The sample carries roughly 64,000 clones, 85% to 90% recorded once. These data belong to a study of pediatric ulcerative colitis. Ulcerative colitis patients received no immunosuppressive medication before the diagnostic colonoscopy. Study-wide points: Acute severe colitis showed lower rectal diversity from clonal expansions. Ulcerative colitis patients shared more blood-rectal clones than controls.

CDR3 length equals 14 residues. CDR1 is SGDLS and CDR2 is YYNGEE in the germline V gene. After removal of 3 bases from V and 5 bases from J, the junction contained 6 bases not matched to a gene. The chain has TRBV9 and TRBJ2-5; 8 nucleotides agree with TRBD1. Sequencing was done on a sample of blood. This TCR was sampled from a boy aged 5-17 years with severe ulcerative colitis. CDR3 in amino acids: CASSAQTGVETQYF. CDR3 coding DNA: TGTGCCAGCAGCGCTCAGACAGGGGTGGAGACCCAGTACTTC. The full variable domain, completed using reference TRBV9 and TRBJ2-5, is DSGVTQTPKHLITATGQRVTLRCSPRSGDLSVYWYQQSLDQGLQFLIQYYNGEERAKGNILERFSAQQFPDLHSELNLSSLELGDSALYFCASSAQTGVETQYFGPGTRLLVL.